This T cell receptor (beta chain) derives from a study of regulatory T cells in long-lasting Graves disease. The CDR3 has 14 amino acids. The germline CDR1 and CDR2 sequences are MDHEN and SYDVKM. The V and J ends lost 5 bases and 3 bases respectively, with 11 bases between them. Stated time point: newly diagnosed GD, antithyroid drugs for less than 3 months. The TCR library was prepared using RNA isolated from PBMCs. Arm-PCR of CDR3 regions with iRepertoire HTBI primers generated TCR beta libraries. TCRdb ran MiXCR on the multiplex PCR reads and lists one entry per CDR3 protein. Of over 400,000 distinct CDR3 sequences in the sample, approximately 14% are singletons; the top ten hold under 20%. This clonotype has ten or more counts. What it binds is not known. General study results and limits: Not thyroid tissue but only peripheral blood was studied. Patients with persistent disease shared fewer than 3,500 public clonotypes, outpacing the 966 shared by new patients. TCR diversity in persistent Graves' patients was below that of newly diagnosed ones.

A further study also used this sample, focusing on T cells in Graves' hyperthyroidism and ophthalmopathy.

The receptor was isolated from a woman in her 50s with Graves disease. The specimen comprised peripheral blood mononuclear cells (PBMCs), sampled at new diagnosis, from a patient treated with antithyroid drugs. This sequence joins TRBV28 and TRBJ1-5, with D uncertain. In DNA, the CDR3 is TGTGCCAGCAGTGTCCAACAGCACAATCAGCCCCAGCATTTT. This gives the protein CASSVQQHNQPQHF. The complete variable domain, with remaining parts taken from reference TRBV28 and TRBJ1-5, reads DVKVTQSSRYLVKRTGEKVFLECVQDMDHENMFWYRQDPGLGLRLIYFSYDVKMKEKGDIPEGYSVSREKKERFSLILESASTNQTSMYLCASSVQQHNQPQHFGDGTRLSIL.